The rows below give T cell receptor beta chains drawn from one sample of a study of shared clonotypes between healthy human individuals. The data were produced by immunoSEQ multiplex PCR, yet TCRdb's version contains in-frame clones alone and is incomplete. Here the sample spans 2.3 million or so clones, over 90% being singletons. The specimen sequenced was naive CD4+ T cells from PBMCs. These receptors were collected from a man aged 18 to 29 in good health. Some clones in this sample may be carry-over from other donors' samples. Both conserved end residues are part of each CDR3. Each record gives: J gene, V gene, clone size, D gene, CDR3 DNA, CDR3 protein. A D gene is named only where the DNA matches it firmly. The size entry is marked missing in some rows and otherwise reads once, few, many or a size class.

TRBJ2-7 | TRBV9 | . | TRBD2 | TGTGCCAGCAGCGTAGGGCTGGCGAGCGGGAGCGAGCAGTACTTC | CASSVGLASGSEQYF
TRBJ1-1 | TRBV5-1 | . | . | TGCGCCAGCAGCTTGGCTGGCAGCTGGAACACTGAAGCTTTCTTT | CASSLAGSWNTEAFF
TRBJ2-1 | TRBV10-3 | . | TRBD1 | TGTGCCATCAGTGTGGGGACAGGTAACAATGAGCAGTTCTTC | CAISVGTGNNEQFF
TRBJ2-7 | TRBV19 | . | . | TGTGCCAGTAGTTTGACCTCGAGGGGCGGGGACGAGCAGTACTTC | CASSLTSRGGDEQYF
TRBJ2-2 | TRBV7-6 | . | . | TGTGCCAGCAGCCCTCGGCGGATCTTCACCGGGGAGCTGTTTTTT | CASSPRRIFTGELFF
TRBJ1-1 | TRBV5-1 | . | . | TGCGCCAGCAGCTTGGTGGAAGCAGGGGTAGGTACTGAAGCTTTCTTT | CASSLVEAGVGTEAFF
TRBJ2-7 | TRBV6-1 | once | . | TGTGCCAGCAGTTCCGGGATAAGCTCCTACGAGCAGTACTTC | CASSSGISSYEQYF
TRBJ2-1 | TRBV13 | . | . | TGTGCCAGCAGCTTAGGGTCCTGGCTGGATGAGCAGTTCTTC | CASSLGSWLDEQFF
TRBJ2-1 | TRBV5-1 | . | . | TGCGCCAGCAGCTCTATAACGGGGCTGTGGAATGAGCAGTTCTTC | CASSSITGLWNEQFF
TRBJ1-3 | TRBV4-1 | . | TRBD1 | TGCGCCAGCAGCCCCCGCAGGGGGGCTAAGTTATGGGTCTCTGGAAACACCATATATTTT | CASSPRRGAKLWVSGNTIYF
TRBJ2-7 | TRBV27 | . | TRBD2 | TGTGCCAGCAGCTCCCTGGGAGGGAAAGACGAGCAGTACTTC | CASSSLGGKDEQYF
TRBJ1-1 | TRBV20-1 | . | . | TGCAGTGGAGGAGGGAACACTGAAGCTTTCTTT | CSGGGNTEAFF
TRBJ2-7 | TRBV29-1 | . | . | TGCAGCGTCGCCGCCCAGAACGGGCCTTACGAGCAGTACTTC | CSVAAQNGPYEQYF
TRBJ1-5 | TRBV28 | . | . | TGTGCCAGCAGTTCGCCCGTGAGACAGCCCCAGCATTTT | CASSSPVRQPQHF
TRBJ1-5 | TRBV4-2 | . | . | TGTGCCAGCAGCCAAGGGGGCGGGCAGCCCCAGCATTTT | CASSQGGGQPQHF
TRBJ1-2 | TRBV27 | once | TRBD1 | TGTGCCAGCAGTATCGACAGGGGGCGATCGGGCTACACCTTC | CASSIDRGRSGYTF
TRBJ2-3 | TRBV28 | . | TRBD2 | TGTGCCAGCAGTCCACGGACTAGACCCACAGATACGCAGTATTTT | CASSPRTRPTDTQYF
TRBJ1-5 | TRBV6-5 | few | . | TGTGCCAGCAGCCCGGACAGAAATCAGCCCCAGCATTTT | CASSPDRNQPQHF
TRBJ1-2 | TRBV18 | . | . | TGTGCCAGCTCACCATCAGGGTCAGATGGCTACACCTTC | CASSPSGSDGYTF
TRBJ2-2 | TRBV18 | . | . | TGTGCCAGCTCACCACCAGGGGCTGCGAACACCGGGGAGCTGTTTTTT | CASSPPGAANTGELFF
TRBJ2-1 | TRBV11-2 | once | . | TGTGCCAGCAGCTTAATGGGACAAGACAATGAGCAGTTCTTC | CASSLMGQDNEQFF
TRBJ1-5 | TRBV6-1 | . | . | TGTGCCAGCAGAGAAGGGTTATATAGACGGGACAATCAGCCCCAGCATTTT | CASREGLYRRDNQPQHF
TRBJ2-1 | TRBV7-9 | . | . | TGTGCCAGCAGCTTACTTTCGGATGAGCAGTTCTTC | CASSLLSDEQFF
TRBJ2-2 | TRBV6-4 | . | TRBD1 | TGTGCCAGCAGACTAAGACAGGGGTTCTTCTCCGGGGAGCTGTTTTTT | CASRLRQGFFSGELFF
TRBJ2-7 | TRBV18 | . | . | TGTGCCAGCACTCAGGAGCAGGAGTTCTACGAGCAGTACTTC | CASTQEQEFYEQYF
TRBJ2-5 | TRBV7-2 | . | TRBD2 | TGTGCCAGCAGCTTCGCGGGAGGGCGGGGACAAGAGACCCAGTACTTC | CASSFAGGRGQETQYF
TRBJ2-1 | TRBV14 | . | TRBD2 | TGTGCCAGCAGCCGGACTAGCGGGAGCCTTGAGCAGTTCTTC | CASSRTSGSLEQFF
TRBJ2-4 | TRBV28 | . | . | TGTGCCAGCAGCCCCGGAGGTTTAGGCAAAAACATTCAGTACTTC | CASSPGGLGKNIQYF
TRBJ1-1 | TRBV5-1 | . | . | TGCGCCAGCAGCTTAAATCCTCAAGGGAAGACTGAAGCTTTCTTT | CASSLNPQGKTEAFF
TRBJ1-1 | TRBV7-9 | once | TRBD1 | TGTGCCAGCAGCTTATTATCAGGGACAGGGGCTGGTGACACTGAAGCTTTCTTT | CASSLLSGTGAGDTEAFF
TRBJ2-2 | TRBV7-9 | . | TRBD1 | TGTGCCAGCAGCTTATACGGCGGACAGGGAGGCACCGGGGAGCTGTTTTTT | CASSLYGGQGGTGELFF
TRBJ2-1 | TRBV4-2 | . | . | TGTGCCAGCAGCCAATTAGCGGATATAAGATACAATGAGCAGTTCTTC | CASSQLADIRYNEQFF
TRBJ2-2 | TRBV9 | . | TRBD2 | TGTGCCAGCGGGAGGGCTACCGGGGAGCTGTTTTTT | CASGRATGELFF
TRBJ2-1 | TRBV20-1 | . | . | TGCAGTGCTACCCGGGCCCTAGAGCAGTTCTTC | CSATRALEQFF
TRBJ2-1 | TRBV29-1 | . | TRBD2 | TGCAGCGGCAAGACCGGGACTAGCGGGGTTAATGAGCAGTTCTTC | CSGKTGTSGVNEQFF
TRBJ1-2 | TRBV19 | . | . | TGTGCCAGTAGTATTGGGGGACCAGCTAACTATGGCTACACCTTC | CASSIGGPANYGYTF
TRBJ2-1 | TRBV20-1 | . | . | TGCAGTGCTAGAACCAGAAATGAGCAGTTCTTC | CSARTRNEQFF
TRBJ2-7 | TRBV5-4 | . | . | TGTGCCAGCAGCCCTGGGCCGGATAACGAGCAGTACTTC | CASSPGPDNEQYF
TRBJ1-1 | TRBV6-6 | . | . | TGTGCCAGCAGTACTGCAGGGACGAACACTGAAGCTTTCTTT | CASSTAGTNTEAFF
TRBJ2-7 | TRBV28 | . | . | TGTGCCAGCAGTCCTCAGGGACGGTTTTACGAGCAGTACTTC | CASSPQGRFYEQYF
TRBJ1-1 | TRBV18 | . | . | TGTGCCAGCTCACCAAACAGGGAAGCTTTCTTT | CASSPNREAFF
TRBJ2-2 | TRBV5-1 | . | . | TGCGCCAGCAGCTTGGTTTTTTCCATTAGGTCCAACGGGGAGCTGTTTTTT | CASSLVFSIRSNGELFF
TRBJ2-2 | TRBV25-1 | . | . | TGTGCCAGCAGTGAATCGGTGGGCCAGGAGCTGTTTTTT | CASSESVGQELFF
TRBJ2-2 | TRBV5-4 | . | TRBD2 | TGTGCCAGCAGCCAACGGACTAGCGGGAGGCCCGGGGAGCTGTTTTTT | CASSQRTSGRPGELFF
TRBJ2-7 | TRBV28 | . | . | TGTGCCAGCAGTTTAGGTGGGGTGTCCCACGAGCAGTACTTC | CASSLGGVSHEQYF
TRBJ1-2 | TRBV27 | once | . | TGTGCCAGCAGTCCCTCGGGATTGTTCTATGGCTACACCTTC | CASSPSGLFYGYTF
TRBJ2-6 | TRBV5-1 | . | . | TGCGCCAGCAGCTTGCCTGGGGCCAACGTCCTGACTTTC | CASSLPGANVLTF
TRBJ1-3 | TRBV28 | . | . | TGTGCCAGCAGTTTAAGTCCAGGGATGGGAAACACCATATATTTT | CASSLSPGMGNTIYF
TRBJ2-1 | TRBV4-2 | . | . | TGTGCCAGCAGCCAAGATCGGGATGAGCAGTTCTTC | CASSQDRDEQFF
TRBJ2-7 | TRBV28 | . | . | TGTGCCAGCAGCCCTCTTACAGTCGAGCAGTACTTC | CASSPLTVEQYF
TRBJ2-5 | TRBV5-4 | . | TRBD1 | TGTGCCAGCAGCTTGGAGCAGGGGGCGATCCAAGAGACCCAGTACTTC | CASSLEQGAIQETQYF
TRBJ1-4 | TRBV7-6 | . | . | TGTGCCAGCAGCTTAGATTCCGTTGGGAAACTGTTTTTT | CASSLDSVGKLFF
TRBJ1-1 | TRBV10-3 | once | . | TGTGCCATCAGTGAGACTAGGACAGCGAATGAAGCTTTCTTT | CAISETRTANEAFF
TRBJ1-1 | TRBV9 | once | TRBD1 | TGTGCCAGCAGCCCAAGACAGGGGTCGGGGGCTGAAGCTTTCTTT | CASSPRQGSGAEAFF